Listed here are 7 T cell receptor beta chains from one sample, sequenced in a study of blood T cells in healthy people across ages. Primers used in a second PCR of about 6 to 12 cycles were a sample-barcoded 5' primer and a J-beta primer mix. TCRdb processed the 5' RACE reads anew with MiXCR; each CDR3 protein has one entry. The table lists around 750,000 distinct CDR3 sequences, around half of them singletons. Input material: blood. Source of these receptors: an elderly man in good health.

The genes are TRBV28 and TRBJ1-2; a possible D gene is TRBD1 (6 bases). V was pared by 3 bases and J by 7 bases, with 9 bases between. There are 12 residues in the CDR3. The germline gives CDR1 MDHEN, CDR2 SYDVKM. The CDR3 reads CASSFTGSGYTF. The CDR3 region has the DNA TGTGCCAGCAGTTTCACAGGGTCTGGCTACACCTTC.

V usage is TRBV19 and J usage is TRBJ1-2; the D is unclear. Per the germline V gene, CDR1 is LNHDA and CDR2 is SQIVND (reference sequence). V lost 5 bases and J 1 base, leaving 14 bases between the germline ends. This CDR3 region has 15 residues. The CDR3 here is CASSSPRTDNYGYTF. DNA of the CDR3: TGTGCCAGTAGTTCCCCCCGGACGGATAACTATGGCTACACCTTC.

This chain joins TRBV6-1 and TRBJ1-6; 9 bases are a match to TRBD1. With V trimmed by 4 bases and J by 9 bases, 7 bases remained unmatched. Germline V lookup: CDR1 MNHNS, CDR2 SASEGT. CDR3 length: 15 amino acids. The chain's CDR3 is CASSAVRQGGSPLHF. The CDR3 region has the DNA TGTGCCAGCAGTGCCGTACGACAGGGGGGTTCACCCCTCCACTTT.

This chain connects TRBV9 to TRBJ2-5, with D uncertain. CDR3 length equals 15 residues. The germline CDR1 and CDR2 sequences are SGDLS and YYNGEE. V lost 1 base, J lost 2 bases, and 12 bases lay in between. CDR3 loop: CASSVHSRAQETQYF. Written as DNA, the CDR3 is TGTGCCAGCAGCGTACATAGTCGCGCTCAAGAGACCCAGTACTTC.

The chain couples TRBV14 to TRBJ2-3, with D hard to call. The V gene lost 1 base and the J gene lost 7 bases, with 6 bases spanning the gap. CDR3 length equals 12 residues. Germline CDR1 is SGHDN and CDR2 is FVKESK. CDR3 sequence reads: CASSQGVHTQYF. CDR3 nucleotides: TGTGCCAGCAGCCAAGGCGTACATACGCAGTATTTT.

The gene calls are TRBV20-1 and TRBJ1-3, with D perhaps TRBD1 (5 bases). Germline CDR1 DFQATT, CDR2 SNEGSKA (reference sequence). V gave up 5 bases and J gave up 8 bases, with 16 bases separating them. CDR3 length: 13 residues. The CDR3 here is CSAAGGPRDTIYF. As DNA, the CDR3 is TGCAGTGCTGCCGGGGGACCACGGGACACCATATATTTT.

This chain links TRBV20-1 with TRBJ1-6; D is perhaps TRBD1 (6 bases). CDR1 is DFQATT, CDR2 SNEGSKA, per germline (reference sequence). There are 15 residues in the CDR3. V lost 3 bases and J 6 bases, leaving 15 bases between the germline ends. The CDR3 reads CSAREAGAANSPLHF. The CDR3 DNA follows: TGCAGTGCTAGGGAAGCAGGGGCGGCTAATTCACCCCTCCACTTT.